This T cell receptor beta chain stems from a study of somatic mutations in cytotoxic T cells in rheumatoid arthritis. Looking at the study overall: Peripheral blood samples of approximately 30 ml EDTA were taken from patients directly after diagnosis and before treatment. Selected populations of V beta antibody-stained T cells underwent flow sorting at nearly 100% purity; these encompassed V beta1+ cells subjected to TCRB sequencing.

A note on this clone: Its antigen is currently unknown.

Assay: immunoSEQ multiplex PCR; the TCRdb copy retains only in-frame clones and omits some. The sample shows about 16,000 clones, about 72% of them seen only once. Study results and caveats: A significant difference in CD8+ T-cell clonality was not found between rheumatoid arthritis patients and age-matched healthy controls.

Flow cytometry served to check the purity of CD4+ and CD8+ cells, which were isolated by positive magnetic bead selection. Sequenced material: CD8+ T cells sorted from blood. The clonotype was recovered from an adult with rheumatoid arthritis.

CDR3 sequence (DNA): TGCAGTGCTAGGGTTCGTATGCAGTTCTTC. This translates into CSARVRMQFF. V is TRBV20-1 and J is TRBJ2-1, with D unresolved. The CDR3 runs to 10 residues. Germline assignment: CDR1 DFQATT and CDR2 SNEGSKA (reference sequence). Between the trimmed V and J ends, which lost 3 bases and 12 bases, there was a span of 9 bases.